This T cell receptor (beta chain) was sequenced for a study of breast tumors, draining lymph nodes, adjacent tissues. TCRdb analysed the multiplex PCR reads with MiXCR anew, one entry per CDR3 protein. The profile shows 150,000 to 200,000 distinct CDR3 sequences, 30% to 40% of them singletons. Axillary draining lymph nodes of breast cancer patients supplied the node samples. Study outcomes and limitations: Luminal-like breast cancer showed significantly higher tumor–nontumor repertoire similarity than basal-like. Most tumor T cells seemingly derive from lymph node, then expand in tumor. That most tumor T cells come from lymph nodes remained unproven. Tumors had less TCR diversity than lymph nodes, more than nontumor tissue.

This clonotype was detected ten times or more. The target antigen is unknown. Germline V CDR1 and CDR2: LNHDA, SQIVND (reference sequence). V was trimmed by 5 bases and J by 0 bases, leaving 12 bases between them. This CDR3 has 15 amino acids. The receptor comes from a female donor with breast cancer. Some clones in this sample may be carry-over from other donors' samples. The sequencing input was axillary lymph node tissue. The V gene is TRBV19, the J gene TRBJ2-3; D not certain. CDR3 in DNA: TGTGCCAGTAGTCCCAACGGACCTAGCACAGATACGCAGTATTTT. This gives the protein CASSPNGPSTDTQYF.